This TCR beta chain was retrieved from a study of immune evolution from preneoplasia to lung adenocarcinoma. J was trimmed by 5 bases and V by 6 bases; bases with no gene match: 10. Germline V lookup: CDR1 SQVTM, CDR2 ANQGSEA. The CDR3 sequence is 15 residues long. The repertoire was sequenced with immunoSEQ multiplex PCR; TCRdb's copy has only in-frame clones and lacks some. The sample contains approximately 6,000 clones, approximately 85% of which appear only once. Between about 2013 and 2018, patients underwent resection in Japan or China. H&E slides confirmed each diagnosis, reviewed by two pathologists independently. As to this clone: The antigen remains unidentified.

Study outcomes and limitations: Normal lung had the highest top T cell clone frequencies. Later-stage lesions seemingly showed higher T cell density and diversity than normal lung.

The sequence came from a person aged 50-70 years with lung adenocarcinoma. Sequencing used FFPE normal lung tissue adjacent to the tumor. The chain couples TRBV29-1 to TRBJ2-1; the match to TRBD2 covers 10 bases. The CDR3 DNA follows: TGCAGCGTGACTGCTCTAGCGGGAGTTCACAATGAGCAGTTCTTC. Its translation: CSVTALAGVHNEQFF.